The rows below give T cell receptor beta chains drawn from one sample of a study of shared clonotypes between healthy human individuals. TCRdb's table, derived via immunoSEQ multiplex PCR, lists solely in-frame clones and lacks some. The profile shows 950,000 to 1,100,000 clones, about 77% of them singletons. The sequencing input was memory CD4+ T cells sorted from blood. Source of these receptors: a man in his late teens or twenties in good health. Each CDR3 is given with its conserved first and last residue. The order of the fields is clone size, J gene, D gene, V gene, CDR3 DNA, CDR3 protein. The D gene is left open where the match is weak. Rows may omit the clone size; those that give it use once, few, many or a size class.

>NA|TRBJ1-1|NA|TRBV11-2
TGTGCCAGCAGCTTAGAAGGGGGAGCCTACTTTGAAGCTTTCTTT
CASSLEGGAYFEAFF
>once|TRBJ1-4|NA|TRBV6-1
TGTGCCAGCGTTCGGGGGACTAATGAAAAACTGTTTTTT
CASVRGTNEKLFF
>few|TRBJ2-5|NA|TRBV4-1
TGCGCCAGCAGCCAAGGAGGAGAGGGGCGCGTGCGAGAGACCCAGTACTTC
CASSQGGEGRVRETQYF
>NA|TRBJ1-6|NA|TRBV6-1
TGTGCCAGCAGTGAAGCGCCGAGGTCACCCCTCCACTTT
CASSEAPRSPLHF
>NA|TRBJ2-2|NA|TRBV5-1
TGCGCCAGCAGGGGTTCTGACACCGGGGAGCTGTTTTTT
CASRGSDTGELFF
>few|TRBJ2-3|NA|TRBV7-2
TGTGCCAGCAGCCCGACCCATAGCACAGATACGCAGTATTTT
CASSPTHSTDTQYF
>NA|TRBJ2-2|NA|TRBV30
TGTGCCTGGAGCGCAGGGAAACCCGGGGAGCTGTTTTTT
CAWSAGKPGELFF
>NA|TRBJ1-2|NA|TRBV7-2
TGTGCCAGCAGCCCACGTGGGGTTTCGGTAAACTATGGCTACACCTTC
CASSPRGVSVNYGYTF
>NA|TRBJ2-1|NA|TRBV10-3
TGTGCCATCAGTGAGTCGGACAGACAATTGGGGCAGTTCTTC
CAISESDRQLGQFF
>NA|TRBJ2-5|TRBD2|TRBV10-3
TGTGCCACATCGACTAGCGGTAAAGAGACCCAGTACTTC
CATSTSGKETQYF
>NA|TRBJ2-7|TRBD2|TRBV30
TGTGCCTGGAGTTGGAAAAGCGGGGGGTCCTACGAGCAGTACTTC
CAWSWKSGGSYEQYF
>few|TRBJ2-5|TRBD1|TRBV2
TGTGCCAGCAGTTCCGACAGGGCTGAAGAGACCCAGTACTTC
CASSSDRAEETQYF
>NA|TRBJ1-1|NA|TRBV6-5
TGTGCCACAAAACGGGGGTGGACTGAAGCTTTCTTT
CATKRGWTEAFF
>NA|TRBJ2-7|TRBD2|TRBV18
TGTGCCAGCTCACCTACTAGGAGCGGGAAACCTGAGCAGTACTTC
CASSPTRSGKPEQYF
>NA|TRBJ2-5|NA|TRBV5-4
TGTGCCAGCAGCATGGCCCGGGAAGAGACCCAGTACTTC
CASSMAREETQYF
>NA|TRBJ2-7|NA|TRBV28
TGTGCCAGCAGTTTAACCGGGGCCGCCTACGAGCAGTACTTC
CASSLTGAAYEQYF
>NA|TRBJ2-7|NA|TRBV6-6
TGTGCCAGCAGTTACGACTCGGGCTACGAGCAGTACTTC
CASSYDSGYEQYF
>NA|TRBJ2-1|NA|TRBV5-1
TGCGCCAGCAGCTTGGACAGGGTCCACAATGAGCAGTTCTTC
CASSLDRVHNEQFF
>NA|TRBJ2-3|NA|TRBV11-2
TGTGCCAGCAGCCCAAGCCCCCAAAGGGCAGATACGCAGTATTTT
CASSPSPQRADTQYF
>many|TRBJ2-7|NA|TRBV21-1
TGTGCCAGCAGCAAAAGGGCTAGTCGGTCCTACGAGCAGTACTTC
CASSKRASRSYEQYF
>once|TRBJ2-4|NA|TRBV6-6
TGTGCCAGCCGGGACGAGGGTGGGCTAAGGAACATTCAGTACTTC
CASRDEGGLRNIQYF
>NA|TRBJ2-1|TRBD2|TRBV28
TGTGCCAGCAGTTCCTCTAGCGGGCGATACAATGAGCAGTTCTTC
CASSSSSGRYNEQFF
>NA|TRBJ2-1|TRBD2|TRBV11-3
TGTGCCAGCAGCTTATTCGGCGGGAGTTCCTACAATGAGCAGTTCTTC
CASSLFGGSSYNEQFF
>NA|TRBJ2-7|TRBD2|TRBV5-1
TGCGCCAGCAGCTTGGTGGGCGGGGGGCCCTACGAGCAGTACTTC
CASSLVGGGPYEQYF
>NA|TRBJ2-7|NA|TRBV5-1
TGCGCCAGCAGCTTGGCGGGGGTGGGCCGGGAGCAGTACTTC
CASSLAGVGREQYF
>NA|TRBJ2-3|NA|TRBV2
TGTGCCAGCAGTTCTCTCTCTAGCACAGATACGCAGTATTTT
CASSSLSSTDTQYF
>NA|TRBJ2-7|NA|TRBV6-1
TGTGCCAGCAAAAGGTTCGGCGACGAGCAGTACTTC
CASKRFGDEQYF
>NA|TRBJ1-1|TRBD1|TRBV10-1
TGCGCCAGCAGTAGGCAGGGGGGCACTGAAGCTTTCTTT
CASSRQGGTEAFF
>NA|TRBJ1-1|TRBD1|TRBV5-1
TGCGCCAGCAGCTTGCGACAGGGGGAGAGGGCTGAAGCTTTCTTT
CASSLRQGERAEAFF
>NA|TRBJ1-2|TRBD1|TRBV5-1
TGCGCCAGCAGTAATCAGGGGGCGAAAGGCTACACCTTC
CASSNQGAKGYTF
>NA|TRBJ1-2|NA|TRBV11-2
TGTGCCAGCAGCTTAGGCCTCGTGGGCTTGAACTATGGCTACACCTTC
CASSLGLVGLNYGYTF
>NA|TRBJ2-3|TRBD2|TRBV28
TGTGCCAGCAGTCCCCTAGCGGCTCTCACAGATACGCAGTATTTT
CASSPLAALTDTQYF
>few|TRBJ1-2|NA|TRBV18
TGTGCCAGCTCACCAGGACAGAATCCTAACTATGGCTACACCTTC
CASSPGQNPNYGYTF
>NA|TRBJ2-7|NA|TRBV25-1
TGTGCCAGCAGTGACGACGAGCGGCCCGGTTCCTACGAGCAGTACTTC
CASSDDERPGSYEQYF
>NA|TRBJ1-2|TRBD1|TRBV18
TGTGCCAGCTCACCAACGGCAGGGGGCGATTATGGCTACACCTTC
CASSPTAGGDYGYTF
>NA|TRBJ2-2|NA|TRBV19
TGTGCCAGTAGTATAGCGGGACCGGGCGGGGAGCTGTTTTTT
CASSIAGPGGELFF
>NA|TRBJ1-2|NA|TRBV6-5
TGTGCCAGCAGTTGGAACGGGAACTATGGCTACACCTTC
CASSWNGNYGYTF
>NA|TRBJ2-3|TRBD2|TRBV5-8
TGTGCCAGCGCACGGACGGGGGGTAGCACAGATACGCAGTATTTT
CASARTGGSTDTQYF
>NA|TRBJ1-2|NA|TRBV19
TGTGCCAGTACCCCCAGGGCGGGAGGCTACACCTTC
CASTPRAGGYTF
>once|TRBJ2-1|TRBD2|TRBV7-9
TGTGCCAGCAGCTTAGGTGGGAGCGGGAGAAGTGAGCAGTTCTTC
CASSLGGSGRSEQFF
>NA|TRBJ1-6|NA|TRBV21-1
TGTGCCAGCAGCCCTATGAGGGCGTCCTATAATTCACCCCTCCACTTT
CASSPMRASYNSPLHF
>NA|TRBJ2-7|TRBD2|TRBV6-1
TGTGCCAGCAGCGTAGCGGGAGGGCAGGATTACGAGCAGTACTTC
CASSVAGGQDYEQYF
>NA|TRBJ1-4|NA|TRBV29-1
TGCAGCGTTGTAGACGGGGGAGTCGAAAAACTGTTTTTT
CSVVDGGVEKLFF
>NA|TRBJ2-3|NA|TRBV19
TGTGCCAGTAGTGTCACCCCCAGCGGACACAGCACAGATACGCAGTATTTT
CASSVTPSGHSTDTQYF
>once|TRBJ2-2|NA|TRBV30
TGTGCCTGGATACGTAATGGAAACACCGGGGAGCTGTTTTTT
CAWIRNGNTGELFF
>NA|TRBJ2-7|TRBD1|TRBV5-1
TGCGCCAGCAGCTTTGACAGGGCGTACTACGAGCAGTACTTC
CASSFDRAYYEQYF
>NA|TRBJ2-2|NA|TRBV5-4
TGTGCCAGCAGCTTGGATGCCCATCCGGCGAACACCGGGGAGCTGTTTTTT
CASSLDAHPANTGELFF
>NA|TRBJ2-7|NA|TRBV10-3
TGTGCCATCAGCGACTCGACAAGCCTTATCTACGAGCAGTACTTC
CAISDSTSLIYEQYF
>NA|TRBJ1-2|TRBD1|TRBV9
TGTGCCAGCAGCTCAGGACAGGGCCTCTATGGCTACACCTTC
CASSSGQGLYGYTF
>NA|TRBJ1-2|NA|TRBV6-1
TGTGCCAGCAGTGAAGTTTGGGCTTTAAGTGGCTACACCTTC
CASSEVWALSGYTF
>NA|TRBJ2-1|TRBD2|TRBV5-1
TGCGCCAGCAGCGTCGGGGCGGGAGTGGCGTTCGGGCAGTTCTTC
CASSVGAGVAFGQFF
>NA|TRBJ2-5|NA|TRBV30
TGTGCCTGGAGTACTCGGGCCCTCCAAGAGACCCAGTACTTC
CAWSTRALQETQYF
>NA|TRBJ1-1|TRBD1|TRBV30
TGTGCCTGGGACAGGGGTTCAGGTCAGGGGAACACTGAAGCTTTCTTT
CAWDRGSGQGNTEAFF
>few|TRBJ2-7|TRBD2|TRBV7-9
TGTGCCAGCAGCATCGGGACTAACCCCGTCTACGAGCAGTACTTC
CASSIGTNPVYEQYF
>NA|TRBJ2-1|TRBD1|TRBV7-2
TGTGCCAGCAGCGTGAACACCGGGACAGGGTCGAATGAGCAGTTCTTC
CASSVNTGTGSNEQFF
>NA|TRBJ2-1|NA|TRBV7-8
TGTGCCAGCAGCTTAGTATCCGGGACTGGGGCAAATGAGCAGTTCTTC
CASSLVSGTGANEQFF
>NA|TRBJ1-5|NA|TRBV4-1
TGCGCCAGCAGCCAAGGTAGGGTCCAGCCCCAGCATTTT
CASSQGRVQPQHF